This TCR beta chain appears in the sequencing data of a study of blood T cell repertoires in COVID-19. Each participant's cohort was designated according to participant-reported clinical history. Symptom resolution, clearance, or two negative PCRs marked the recovered donors of Cohort 3. The authors' processing: Reference gene primers were amplified, and this amplification served to estimate nucleated cell counts. Only in-frame clones appear in the TCRdb table, and some are missing; sequencing was by immunoSEQ multiplex PCR. V, J and clone size derive from that table, while D and trimming were established from the DNA sequence. The data show 150,000 to 200,000 clones, with about four fifths seen just once and about 12% held by the top ten. The CDR3 contains 11 residues. V was shortened by 4 bases and J by 0 bases, with 4 bases between the two germline ends. The V gene's germline CDR1 is SQVTM and CDR2 ANQGSEA.

The TCR sequence derives from a man between 45 and 60 years old who had recovered from COVID-19. The rearrangement uses TRBV29-1 and TRBJ2-7; no clear D gene. The sequenced sample consisted of PBMCs or T cells enriched from blood (not recorded which). The CDR3: CSVGSSYEQYF. The DNA for the CDR3 is TGCAGCGTTGGCAGCTCCTACGAGCAGTACTTC.